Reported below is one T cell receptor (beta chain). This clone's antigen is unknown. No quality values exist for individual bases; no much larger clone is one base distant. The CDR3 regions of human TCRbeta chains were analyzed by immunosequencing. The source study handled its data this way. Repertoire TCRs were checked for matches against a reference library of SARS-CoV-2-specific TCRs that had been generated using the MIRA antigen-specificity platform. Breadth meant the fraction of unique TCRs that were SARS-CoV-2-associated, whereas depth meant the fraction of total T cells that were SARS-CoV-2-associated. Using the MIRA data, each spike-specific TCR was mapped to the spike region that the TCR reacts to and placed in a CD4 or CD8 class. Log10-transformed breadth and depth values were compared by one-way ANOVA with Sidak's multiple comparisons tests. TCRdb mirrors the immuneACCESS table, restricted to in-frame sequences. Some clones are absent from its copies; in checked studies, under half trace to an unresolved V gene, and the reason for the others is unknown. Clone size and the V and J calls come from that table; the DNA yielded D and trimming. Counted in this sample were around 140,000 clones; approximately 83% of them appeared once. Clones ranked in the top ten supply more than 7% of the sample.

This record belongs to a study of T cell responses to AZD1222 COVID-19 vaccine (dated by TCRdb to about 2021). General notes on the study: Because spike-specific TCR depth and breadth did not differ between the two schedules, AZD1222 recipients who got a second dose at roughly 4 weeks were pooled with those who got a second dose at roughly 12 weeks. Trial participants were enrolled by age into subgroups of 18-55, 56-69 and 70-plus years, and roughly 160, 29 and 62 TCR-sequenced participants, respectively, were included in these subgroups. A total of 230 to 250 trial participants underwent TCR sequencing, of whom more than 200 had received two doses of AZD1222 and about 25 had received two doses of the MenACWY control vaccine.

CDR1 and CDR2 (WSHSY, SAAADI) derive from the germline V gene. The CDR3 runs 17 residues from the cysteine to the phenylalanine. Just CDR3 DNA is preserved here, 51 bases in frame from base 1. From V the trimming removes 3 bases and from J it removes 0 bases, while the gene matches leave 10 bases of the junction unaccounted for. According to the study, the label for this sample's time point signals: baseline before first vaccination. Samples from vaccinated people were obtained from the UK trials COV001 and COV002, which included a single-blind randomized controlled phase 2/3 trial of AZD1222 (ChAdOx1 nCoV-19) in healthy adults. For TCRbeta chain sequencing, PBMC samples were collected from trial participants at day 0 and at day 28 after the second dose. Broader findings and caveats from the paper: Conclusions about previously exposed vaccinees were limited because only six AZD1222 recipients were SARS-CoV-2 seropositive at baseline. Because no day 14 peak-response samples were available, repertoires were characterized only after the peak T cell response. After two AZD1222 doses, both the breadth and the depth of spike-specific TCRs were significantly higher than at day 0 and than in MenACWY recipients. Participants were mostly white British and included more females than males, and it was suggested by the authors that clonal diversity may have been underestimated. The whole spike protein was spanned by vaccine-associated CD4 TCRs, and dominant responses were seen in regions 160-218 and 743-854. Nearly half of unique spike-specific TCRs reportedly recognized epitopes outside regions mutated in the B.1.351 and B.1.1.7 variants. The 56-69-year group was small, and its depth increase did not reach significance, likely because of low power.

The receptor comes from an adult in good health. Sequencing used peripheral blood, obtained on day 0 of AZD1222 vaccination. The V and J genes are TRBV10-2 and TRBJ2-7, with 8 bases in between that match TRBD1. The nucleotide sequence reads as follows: TGCGCCAGCAGTGAAATGCGGTTAGGACAGGGCTCCTACGAGCAGTACTTC. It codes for CASSEMRLGQGSYEQYF.